This T cell receptor (delta chain) appears in the sequencing data of a study of γδ T cells in repeated Plasmodium falciparum infection. Background on the study: The natural-infection arm compared Malian children under seasonal malaria with matched Australian children. Malaria-naive adults were infected with P. falciparum NF54 four times over around 600 days.

Vgamma9/Vdelta2+ and Vdelta2-negative gammadelta T cells were flow-sorted from PBMC for bulk sequencing. Points from the study as a whole: Vdelta2-negative gammadelta repertoires, largely Vdelta1+, seemingly showed infection-driven waves of new clonal selection.

CDR3 length: 18 amino acids. V was clipped by 0 bases and J by 0 bases, with 16 bases between them. Germline V CDR1 and CDR2: GEAIGNYY, EKD. This clone was detected a few times. Its antigen is as yet unknown. The protein TCRdb gives is from a much larger clone and does not agree with this DNA's translation at residue 8, likely a read error; the protein shown here comes from the DNA. Both TRG and TRD chains were sequenced from each sorted sample. TCRdb reanalysed the multiplex PCR reads with CATT. The sample lists 93,000 or so delta-chain clones; roughly 0.9% were seen once. This TCR was sampled from a pool of human donors (malaria-infected and uninfected, not separated). The sequenced material came from gamma-delta T cells from blood. The J gene is TRDJ2, the V gene TRDV2; unclear D gene. In nucleotides, the CDR3 is TGTGCCTGTGACACCGTACTGAGCGGAGTAGCTTTGACAGCACAACTCTTCTTT. Translating gives CACDTVLSGVALTAQLFF.